The entry below describes one TCR beta chain. Its antigen is not yet known. Nothing much larger sits one base from this clone, and base qualities are not available. This record belongs to a study of blood T cell repertoires in COVID-19 (dated by TCRdb to the early 2020s). About the full investigation: Collaborator samples came from the United States, Italy and Spain and covered acute and convalescent phases of COVID-19. The material from the prospective study consisted of cDNA or gDNA derived from T cells, B-cell-depleted T cells, or PBMCs. Subjects who had been exposed to COVID-19, were actively infected with it, or had recovered from it provided the deeply sampled blood TCRbeta repertoires that made up the dataset. The repertoires were released in a freely available public database meant as a resource for research on the immune response to SARS-CoV-2. The samples were drawn from the first 160 participants of the ongoing ImmuneRACE study and from 950 to 1,500 subjects provided by 6 global collaborators. The sample metadata nearly always contained a de-identified subject ID, COVID-19 status, age in years and sex. Where HLA class I and class II types were available, the types were taken from metadata supplied by the sample provider, not from assay-based typing.

TCRbeta CDR3 regions were amplified from genomic DNA by means of the immunoSEQ Assay, a bias-controlled multiplex PCR. The authors processed their data as follows. The number of nucleated cells in each sample was estimated by amplification of reference gene primers within the assay. To quantify the absolute abundance of each unique TCRbeta CDR3 rearrangement, sequence reads were collapsed and filtered. For each sample, productive Simpson clonality was calculated by taking the square root of Simpson's diversity index across productive rearrangements. TCRdb took over this immuneACCESS table, retaining in-frame rearrangements with V and J assigned. Such tables are incomplete; in checked studies, under half of the missing clones stem from an unresolved V gene, and the remainder is unexplained. That table furnishes V, J and clone size, whereas the DNA furnished D and trimming. In all, the sample holds about 150,000 clones, and approximately 83% of those were seen once. Of the sample, about 12% falls within the top ten clones.

One collaborating source in Seattle enrolled patients during active infection and followed them longitudinally through the course of disease. Each collaborating institution followed its own protocols to collect whole blood in K2EDTA tubes. Collaborator samples were shipped for TCRbeta analysis as frozen whole blood, isolated PBMCs, or DNA extracted from either sample type. What the study reported, not specific to this receptor: How much clinical and demographic metadata was included differed by source and by participant, and the metadata was provided uncurated.

This TCR was sampled from a woman aged 60-75 years with COVID-19, enrolled during active disease. Sequenced: peripheral blood.

The CDR3 here reads CSFRGDGGYTF. The DNA sequence is given as TGCAGCTTCCGGGGGGATGGAGGCTACACCTTC. In this chain, TRBV29-1 is recombined with TRBJ1-2; TRBD1 is possibly the D segment (5 matching bases). Taken from cysteine to phenylalanine, the CDR3 has 11 residues. The entry retains the CDR3 DNA only, 33 bases that are in frame from base 1. As encoded in the germline V gene, CDR1 is SQVTM while CDR2 is ANQGSEA. V gives up 8 bases and J gives up 8 bases, and the segment between their germline ends measures 15 bases.